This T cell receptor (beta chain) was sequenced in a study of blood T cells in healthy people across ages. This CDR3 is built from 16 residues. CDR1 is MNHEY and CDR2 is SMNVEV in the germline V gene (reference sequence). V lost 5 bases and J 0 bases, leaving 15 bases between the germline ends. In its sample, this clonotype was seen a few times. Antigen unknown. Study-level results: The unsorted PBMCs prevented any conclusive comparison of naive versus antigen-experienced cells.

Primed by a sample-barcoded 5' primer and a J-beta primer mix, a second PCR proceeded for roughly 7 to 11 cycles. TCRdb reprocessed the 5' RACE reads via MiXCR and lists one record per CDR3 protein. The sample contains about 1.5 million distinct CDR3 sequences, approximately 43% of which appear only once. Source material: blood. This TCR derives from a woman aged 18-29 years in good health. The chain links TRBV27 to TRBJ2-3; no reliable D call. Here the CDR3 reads CASSTTRRPSTDTQYF. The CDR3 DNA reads TGTGCCAGCAGTACGACGAGACGGCCTAGCACAGATACGCAGTATTTT.